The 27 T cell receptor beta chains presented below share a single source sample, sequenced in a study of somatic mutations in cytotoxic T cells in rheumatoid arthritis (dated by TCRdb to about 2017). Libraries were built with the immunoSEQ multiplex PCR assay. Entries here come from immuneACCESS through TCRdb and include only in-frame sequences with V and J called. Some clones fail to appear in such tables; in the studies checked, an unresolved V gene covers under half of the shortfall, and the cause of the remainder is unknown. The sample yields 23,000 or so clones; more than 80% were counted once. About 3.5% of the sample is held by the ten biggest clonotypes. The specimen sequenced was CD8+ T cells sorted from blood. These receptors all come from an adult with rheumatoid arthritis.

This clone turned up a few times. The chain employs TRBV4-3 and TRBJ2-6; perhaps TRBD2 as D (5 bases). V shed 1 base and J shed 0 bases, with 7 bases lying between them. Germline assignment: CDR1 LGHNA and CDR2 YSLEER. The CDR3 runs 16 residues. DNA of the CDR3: TGCGCCAGCAGCCAAGCGGGGAGCTCTGGGGCCAACGTCCTGACTTTC. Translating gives CASSQAGSSGANVLTF.

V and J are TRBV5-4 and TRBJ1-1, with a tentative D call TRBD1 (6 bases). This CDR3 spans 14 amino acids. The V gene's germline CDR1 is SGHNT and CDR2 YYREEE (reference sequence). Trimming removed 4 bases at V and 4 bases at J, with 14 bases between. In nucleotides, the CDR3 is TGTGCCAGCAGCCCGGCAACAGGGCTCACTGAAGCTTTCTTT. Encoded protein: CASSPATGLTEAFF. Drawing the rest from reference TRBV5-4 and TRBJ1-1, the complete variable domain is ETGVTQSPTHLIKTRGQQVTLRCSSQSGHNTVSWYQQALGQGPQFIFQYYREEENGRGNFPPRFSGLQFPNYSSELNVNALELDDSALYLCASSPATGLTEAFFGQGTRLTVV.

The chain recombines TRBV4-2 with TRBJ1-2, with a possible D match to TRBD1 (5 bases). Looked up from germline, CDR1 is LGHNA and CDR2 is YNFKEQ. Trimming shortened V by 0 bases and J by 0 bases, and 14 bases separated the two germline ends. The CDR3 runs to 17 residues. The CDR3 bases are TGTGCCAGCAGCCAAGATTTAGGGGTCCACTCTAACTATGGCTACACCTTC. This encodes CASSQDLGVHSNYGYTF.

The CDR3 loop is CASSLSGGALQYF. The DNA of the CDR3 is TGTGCCAGCAGCTTATCGGGGGGGGCATTACAGTACTTC. This chain links TRBV11-3 with TRBJ2-7, with 8 positions matching TRBD2. The CDR3 has 13 amino acids. CDR1 is SGHNT and CDR2 is YENEEA in the germline V gene. Trimming took 2 bases from V and 10 from J; bases not matched to a gene: 7.

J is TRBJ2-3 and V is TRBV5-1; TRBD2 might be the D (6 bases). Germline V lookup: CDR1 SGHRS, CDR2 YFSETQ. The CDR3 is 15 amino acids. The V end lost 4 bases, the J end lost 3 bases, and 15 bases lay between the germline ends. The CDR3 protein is CASSLTLAPTDTQYF. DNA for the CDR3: TGCGCCAGCAGCCTGACTCTAGCGCCTACAGATACGCAGTATTTT.

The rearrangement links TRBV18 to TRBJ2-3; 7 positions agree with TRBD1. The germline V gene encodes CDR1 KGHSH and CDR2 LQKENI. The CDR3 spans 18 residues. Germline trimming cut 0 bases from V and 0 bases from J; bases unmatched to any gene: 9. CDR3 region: CASSPPDRVVPSTDTQYF. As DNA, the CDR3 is TGTGCCAGCTCACCACCTGACAGGGTAGTTCCTAGCACAGATACGCAGTATTTT.

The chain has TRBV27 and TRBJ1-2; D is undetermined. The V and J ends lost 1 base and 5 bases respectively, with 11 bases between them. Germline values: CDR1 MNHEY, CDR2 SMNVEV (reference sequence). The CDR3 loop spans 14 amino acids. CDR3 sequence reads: CASSLYGPSYGYTF. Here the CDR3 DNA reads TGTGCCAGCAGTTTATATGGCCCCTCTTATGGCTACACCTTC.

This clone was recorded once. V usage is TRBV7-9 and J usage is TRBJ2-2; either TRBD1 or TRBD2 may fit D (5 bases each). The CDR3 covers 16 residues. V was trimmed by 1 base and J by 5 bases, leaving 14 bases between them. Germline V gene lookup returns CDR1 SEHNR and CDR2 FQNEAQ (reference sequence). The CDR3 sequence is CASSLGGRSGTGELFF. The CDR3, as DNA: TGTGCCAGCAGCTTAGGGGGACGTTCGGGGACCGGGGAGCTGTTTTTT.

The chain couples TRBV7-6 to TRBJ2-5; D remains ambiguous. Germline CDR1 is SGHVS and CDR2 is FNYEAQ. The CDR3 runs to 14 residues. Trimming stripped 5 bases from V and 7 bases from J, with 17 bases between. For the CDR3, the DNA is TGTGCCAGCAGCCAGACTGCTCAATCGGGGACCCAGTACTTC. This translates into CASSQTAQSGTQYF.

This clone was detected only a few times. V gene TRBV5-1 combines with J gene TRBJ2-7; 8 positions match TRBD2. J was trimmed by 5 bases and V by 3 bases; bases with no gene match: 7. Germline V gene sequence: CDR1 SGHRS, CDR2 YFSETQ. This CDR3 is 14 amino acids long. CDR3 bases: TGCGCCAGCAGCTCTTTCGGGGGGGCCGACGAGCAGTACTTC. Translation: CASSSFGGADEQYF.

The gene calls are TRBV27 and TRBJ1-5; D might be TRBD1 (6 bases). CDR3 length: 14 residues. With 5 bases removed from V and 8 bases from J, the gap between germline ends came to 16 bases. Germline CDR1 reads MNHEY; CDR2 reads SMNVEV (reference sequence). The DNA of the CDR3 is TGTGCCAGCAGTATTCGACAGGTTGAAAAGCCCCAGCATTTT. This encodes CASSIRQVEKPQHF.

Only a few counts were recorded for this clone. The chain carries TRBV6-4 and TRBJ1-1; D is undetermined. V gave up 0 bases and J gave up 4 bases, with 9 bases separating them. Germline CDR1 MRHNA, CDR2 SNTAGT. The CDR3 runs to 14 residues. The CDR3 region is CASSDSTLGTEAFF. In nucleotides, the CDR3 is TGTGCCAGCAGTGACTCGACTCTGGGCACTGAAGCTTTCTTT.

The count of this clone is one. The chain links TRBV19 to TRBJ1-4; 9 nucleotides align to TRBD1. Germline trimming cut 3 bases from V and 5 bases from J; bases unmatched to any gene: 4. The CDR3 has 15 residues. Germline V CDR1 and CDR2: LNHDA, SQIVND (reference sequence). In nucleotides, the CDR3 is TGTGCCAGTAGTATCATGACAGGGGGAAATGAAAAACTGTTTTTT. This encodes CASSIMTGGNEKLFF.

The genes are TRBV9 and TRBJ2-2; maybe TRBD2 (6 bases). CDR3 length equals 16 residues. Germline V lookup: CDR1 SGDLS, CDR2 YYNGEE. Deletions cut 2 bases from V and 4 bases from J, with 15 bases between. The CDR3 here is CASSVSWRASTGELFF. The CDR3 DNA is TGTGCCAGCAGCGTCAGTTGGAGGGCGAGCACCGGGGAGCTGTTTTTT.

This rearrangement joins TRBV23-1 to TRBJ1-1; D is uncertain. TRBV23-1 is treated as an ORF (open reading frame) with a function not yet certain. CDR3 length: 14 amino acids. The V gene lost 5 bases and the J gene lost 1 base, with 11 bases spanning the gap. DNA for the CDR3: TGCGCCAGCAGTACCCCCGGGCCGAACACTGAAGCTTTCTTT. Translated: CASSTPGPNTEAFF.

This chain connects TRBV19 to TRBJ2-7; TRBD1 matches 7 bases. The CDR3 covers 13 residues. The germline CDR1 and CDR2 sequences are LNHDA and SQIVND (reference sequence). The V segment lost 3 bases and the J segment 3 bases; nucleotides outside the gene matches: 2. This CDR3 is CASSIGDSYEQYF. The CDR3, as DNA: TGTGCCAGTAGTATCGGGGACAGCTACGAGCAGTACTTC.

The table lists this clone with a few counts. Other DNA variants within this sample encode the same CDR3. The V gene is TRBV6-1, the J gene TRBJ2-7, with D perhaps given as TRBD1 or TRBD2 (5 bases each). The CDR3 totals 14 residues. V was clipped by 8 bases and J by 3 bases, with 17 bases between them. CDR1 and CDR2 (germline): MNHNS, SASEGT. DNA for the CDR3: TGTGCCAGCTCGGGAAGGGGCGTAAGCTACGAGCAGTACTTC. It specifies CASSGRGVSYEQYF.

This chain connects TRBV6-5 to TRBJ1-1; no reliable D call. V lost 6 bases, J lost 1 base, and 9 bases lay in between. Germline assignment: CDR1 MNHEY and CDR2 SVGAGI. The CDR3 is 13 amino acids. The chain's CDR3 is CASSPDTNTEAFF. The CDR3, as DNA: TGTGCCAGCAGCCCGGATACGAACACTGAAGCTTTCTTT.

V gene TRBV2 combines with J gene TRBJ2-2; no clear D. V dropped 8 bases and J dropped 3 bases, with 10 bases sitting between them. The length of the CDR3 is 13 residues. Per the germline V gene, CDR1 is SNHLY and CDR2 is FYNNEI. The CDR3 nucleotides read TGTGCCAGCCATCAGTGGGACACCGGGGAGCTGTTTTTT. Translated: CASHQWDTGELFF. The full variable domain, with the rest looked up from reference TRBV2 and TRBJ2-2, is EPEVTQTPSHQVTQMGQEVILRCVPISNHLYFYWYRQILGQKVEFLVSFYNNEISEKSEIFDDQFSVERPDGSNFTLKIRSTKLEDSAMYFCASHQWDTGELFFGEGSRLTVL.

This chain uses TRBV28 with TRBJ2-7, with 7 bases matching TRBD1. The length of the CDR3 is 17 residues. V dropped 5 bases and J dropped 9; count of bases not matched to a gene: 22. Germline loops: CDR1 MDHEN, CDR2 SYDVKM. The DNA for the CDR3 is TGTGCCAGCAGTGGAGAAATTCCCGGGACAGCCCCTGCGGGGCAGTACTTC. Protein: CASSGEIPGTAPAGQYF.

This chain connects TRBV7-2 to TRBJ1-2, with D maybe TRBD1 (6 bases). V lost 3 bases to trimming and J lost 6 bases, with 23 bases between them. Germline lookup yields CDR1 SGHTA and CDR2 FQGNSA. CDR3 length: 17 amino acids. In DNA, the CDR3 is TGTGCCAGCAGCTTGCCGATTTTTTCAGGGGCGGAGGATGGCTACACCTTC. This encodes CASSLPIFSGAEDGYTF.

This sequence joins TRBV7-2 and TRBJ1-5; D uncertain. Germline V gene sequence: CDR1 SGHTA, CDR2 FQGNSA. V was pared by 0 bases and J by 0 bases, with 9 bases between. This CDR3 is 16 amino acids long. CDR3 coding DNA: TGTGCCAGCAGCTTAGCGGAGGGATATAGCAATCAGCCCCAGCATTTT. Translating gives CASSLAEGYSNQPQHF.

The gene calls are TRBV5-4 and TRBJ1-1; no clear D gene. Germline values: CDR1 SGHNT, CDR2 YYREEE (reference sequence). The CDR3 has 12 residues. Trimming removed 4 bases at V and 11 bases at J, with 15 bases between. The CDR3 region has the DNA TGTGCCAGCAGCAACGACACGATTGCGGCTTTCTTT. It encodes CASSNDTIAAFF. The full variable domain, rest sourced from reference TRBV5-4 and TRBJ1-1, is ETGVTQSPTHLIKTRGQQVTLRCSSQSGHNTVSWYQQALGQGPQFIFQYYREEENGRGNFPPRFSGLQFPNYSSELNVNALELDDSALYLCASSNDTIAAFFGQGTRLTVV.

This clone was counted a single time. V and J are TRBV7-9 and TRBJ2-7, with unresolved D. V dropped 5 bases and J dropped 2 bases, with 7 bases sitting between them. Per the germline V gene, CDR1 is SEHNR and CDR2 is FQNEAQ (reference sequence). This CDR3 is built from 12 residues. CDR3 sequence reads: CASSPAPYEQYF. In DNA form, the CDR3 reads TGTGCCAGCAGCCCTGCTCCCTACGAGCAGTACTTC.

CDR3 protein: CASSRGTWRNYGYTF. For the CDR3, the DNA is TGTGCCAGCAGCCGAGGGACCTGGAGAAACTATGGCTACACCTTC. This chain joins TRBV5-6 and TRBJ1-2, with a weak D call TRBD1 (5 bases). The ends were cut back, 4 bases at V and 2 bases at J, with 15 bases in the middle. Germline-derived CDR1 and CDR2 are SGHDT and YYEEEE. This CDR3 has 15 residues.

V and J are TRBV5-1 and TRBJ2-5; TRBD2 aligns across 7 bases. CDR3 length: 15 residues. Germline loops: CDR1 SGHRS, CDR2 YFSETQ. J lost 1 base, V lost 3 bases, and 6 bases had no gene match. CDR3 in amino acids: CASSSPRETQETQYF. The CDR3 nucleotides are TGCGCCAGCAGCTCCCCGCGGGAGACCCAAGAGACCCAGTACTTC.

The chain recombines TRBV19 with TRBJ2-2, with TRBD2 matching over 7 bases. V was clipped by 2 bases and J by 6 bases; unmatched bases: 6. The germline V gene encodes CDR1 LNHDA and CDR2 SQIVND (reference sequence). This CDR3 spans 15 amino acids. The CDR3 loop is CASSILAARAGELFF. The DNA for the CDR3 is TGTGCCAGTAGTATACTAGCGGCCAGGGCCGGGGAGCTGTTTTTT.